This section outlines one TCR beta chain sequence together with its context. Its antigen is not identified. Produced via immunoSEQ multiplex PCR; TCRdb's table is partial and in-frame only. The sample records over a thousand clones, 77% being singletons. The data originate from a study of graft-versus-host responses after intestinal transplantation. Across the whole study: The recipients all started with anti-thymocyte globulin induction and then took tacrolimus and steroids for around three years.

General observations from the study: Investigators detected GvH clones in recipient marrow, with some emerging earlier in ileum or blood. Those patients showing graft-donor T cell macrochimerism displayed high graft-versus-host to host-versus-graft clonal ratios in allografts.

Investigators treated the graft tissue so that it released intraepithelial and lamina propria lymphocytes. J gave up 3 bases and V 1 base, and 5 bases lay outside the gene matches. Per the germline V gene, CDR1 is SEHNR and CDR2 is FQNEAQ (reference sequence). CDR3 length: 15 amino acids. Source: ileum tissue, taken roughly 500 days after transplant. The receptor was isolated from a human patient who received an intestinal transplant, so some T cells may come from the graft donor. The J gene is TRBJ2-7, the V gene TRBV7-9; 8 bases align to TRBD2. The CDR3 DNA reads TGTGCCAGCAGCTTAGAACTAGCGGCCCACTACGAGCAGTACTTC. This sequence encodes CASSLELAAHYEQYF.